This TCR beta chain was recovered during a study of blood T cell repertoires in COVID-19. Study at large: T cells, B-cell-depleted T cells, or PBMCs supplied cDNA or gDNA.

The CDR3 contains 14 residues. The germline V gene has CDR1 SGHTS and CDR2 YDEGEE. The V gene end was trimmed by 1 base and the J gene end by 4 bases; junction bases not matched to a gene: 1. In the source study's methods: Quantification of nucleated cells was approximated via reference gene primer amplification. Sequenced by immunoSEQ multiplex PCR; TCRdb stores in-frame clones only, minus some. V and J calls and clone size are those listed in that table; D and trimming were worked out from the DNA. The sample records just over 250,000 clones, 88% being singletons. The sample was peripheral blood. This TCR came from a man between 60 and 75 years old who had recovered from COVID-19. This chain uses TRBV5-8 with TRBJ2-3, with 9 bases matching TRBD1. Here the CDR3 DNA reads TGTGCCAGCAGCTTGACAGGGGGCGCAGATACGCAGTATTTT. Its protein product is CASSLTGGADTQYF.